What follows is one TCR beta chain and its context. The sample originates from a study of blood T cell repertoires in COVID-19. Looking at the study overall: Sites in the United States, Italy and Spain provided acute and convalescent COVID-19 samples. In each case, the material was cDNA or gDNA derived from T cells, B-cell-depleted T cells, or PBMCs.

Seattle researchers signed up patients amid active infection and tracked them longitudinally. Authors' methods: Amplified reference gene primers provided the basis for estimating nucleated cell counts. Only in-frame clones appear in the TCRdb table, and some are missing; sequencing was by immunoSEQ multiplex PCR. V and J calls and clone size are given by that table; D and trimming were obtained from the DNA. The data contain roughly 340,000 clones, 75% to 90% of them seen just once; the ten biggest clones take up under 6.5%. The CDR3 runs to 16 residues. Germline lookup yields CDR1 SGHNT and CDR2 YYREEE (reference sequence). The V and J ends lost 4 bases and 4 bases, in that order; junction bases with no gene match: 9.

V gene TRBV5-4 combines with J gene TRBJ2-2; 8 nucleotides match TRBD2. Material: peripheral blood. This TCR came from a woman in her forties or fifties with COVID-19, enrolled during active disease. In DNA form, the CDR3 reads TGTGCCAGCAGCGTTCCGGGACTAGTACGCACCGGGGAGCTGTTTTTT. Translation gives CASSVPGLVRTGELFF.